This T cell receptor beta chain was identified during a study of persistence of HIV-infected CD4 T cells (dated by TCRdb to 2020 to 2022). About the study as a whole: CMV- and HIV-1 Gag-responding CD4+ T cells were isolated from ART-treated individuals so that antigen-driven clonal expansion of HIV-1-infected cells could be examined. The median time the participants had spent on suppressive ART was over six years. Peripheral blood samples of up to about 200 mL were collected at multiple time points, except for a couple of participants, who underwent leukapheresis at a single time point. Proviral sequencing was used to assess clonality among infected cells, whereas TCRbeta sequencing gauged the clonality of all cells within each sorted population. In the cross-participant TCR cluster analysis, eight or nine participants were included for CMV and more than five participants were included for Gag. General conclusions and limits of the study: Significantly lower TCRbeta richness was observed in CMV- and Gag-responding cells than in anti-CD3/anti-CD28-responding cells, and higher oligoclonality was observed in CMV-responding cells than in CD3/CD28-stimulated and Gag-responding cells. Only a small number of individuals took part in the study, and only a limited range of antigens was tested. TCR oligoclonality correlated with proviral oligoclonality within the same sorted populations. Bulk TCR analyses could not be limited to the rare CMV-responding cells that actually contained HIV-1 proviruses. Antigen-responding cells were enriched for expanded CDR3beta sequences that were degenerate, which suggests that CD4+ responses to CMV and Gag underwent convergent selection.

The treatment or condition label here, explained by the study, means: suppressive antiretroviral therapy. A pool of overlapping HIV-1 Gag 15-mer peptides, at about 1 ug per peptide per mL, was used to stimulate the cells. Memory CD4+ T cells that did not respond, being CD40L-negative, CD69-negative and CD45RO-high, were sorted as memory populations depleted of antigen-responding cells. HIV-1-infected adults in whom suppressive ART had been started during chronic infection were enrolled as participants. Participants had undetectable plasma HIV-1 RNA below 50 copies/mL for at least 4 years. To be included, a participant needed positive CMV serology and a CD4+ T cell count above 400 cells/uL. Before stimulation, PBMCs were isolated using density centrifugation and then depleted of CD8+ T cells. For around 17 hours, CD8-depleted PBMCs were stimulated with anti-CD28/CD49d costimulation, a CD40-blocking antibody, and enfuvirtide, which was added to prevent new infections. Cell sorting was done on a Beckman Coulter MoFlo Legacy or XDP sorter, and dead cells were excluded with propidium iodide. Genomic DNA was extracted with the QIAamp DNA Mini Kit for samples above one million cells, otherwise with the Quick-DNA Microprep Kit.

This clone has a handful of counts. Its antigen target is currently unknown. Within one base of it there is no much larger clone, and no base qualities were kept. Looking up the germline V gene yields CDR1 SGHRS and CDR2 YFSETQ. The CDR3 starts with the cysteine, ends with the phenylalanine, and has 14 residues. Left in the record is the CDR3 DNA by itself, 42 bases read in frame from the first base. From V the trimming removes 4 bases and from J it removes 7 bases, while the gene matches leave 5 bases of the junction unaccounted for. The immunoSEQ hsTCRB assay version 4, run in survey mode, was used to sequence TCRbeta repertoires from genomic DNA. For TCRbeta sequencing, genomic DNA was diluted to about 9.1 ng/uL, and up to roughly 1 ug was used per sample. Per the source publication's procedure: TCRbeta data were analyzed in ImmunoSeq Analyzer 3.0, with diversity computed on productive nucleotide rearrangements. Using the Immunarch R package, lower-bound TCR diversity was estimated with the improved Chao index and clonality was estimated with the Gini coefficient. Nucleotide rearrangements that differed but encoded the same CDR3beta amino acid sequence were counted as separate clonotypes. Differential abundance analysis found TCRbeta sequences that were significantly enriched in antigen-responding cells compared with anti-CD3/anti-CD28-activated cells. GLIPH2 clustered TCRs by predicted peptide-MHC specificity, both within individual participants and across merged participant data sets. Here the immuneACCESS table is served through TCRdb, limited to in-frame sequences with V and J called. Missing clones are a known gap in these copies; in checked studies unresolved V genes cover under half, and the rest lacks a known reason. The V and J calls and clone size are taken from that table; D and trimming were inferred from the DNA. The sample records some 58,000 clones, over 60% of which are singletons. The biggest ten clones account for more than 1.5% of the sample.

Sequencing used CD4+ T cells sorted from PBMCs after roughly 18-hour stimulation, obtained from a patient who received antiretroviral therapy. The intended sense of this specimen's cell subset or site label: CD40L-CD69- CD45RO-high memory CD4 T cells not responding to Gag peptides. The source is an adult man with HIV who was CMV-seropositive. The sequence joins TRBV5-1 to TRBJ2-1; the junction holds 10 bases that match TRBD2. The CDR3 here reads CASSIGLADNEQFF. The DNA reads TGCGCCAGCAGCATAGGACTAGCGGATAATGAGCAGTTCTTC.